One T cell receptor (beta chain) is described in this entry. No antigen is known for it. This CDR3 region has 16 residues. J gave up 1 base and V 4 bases, and 7 bases lay outside the gene matches. Per the germline V gene, CDR1 is SGHRS and CDR2 is YFSETQ. This sample was taken from a study of T cell responses to AZD1222 COVID-19 vaccine. Broader study findings: Clonal diversity was possibly underestimated, and the donors were mostly white British, with more females. It was only after the peak T cell response that any repertoires were sampled.

Whether given at about 4 or about 12 weeks, second doses were pooled. TCRdb keeps only in-frame clones here, not all; method: immunoSEQ multiplex PCR. The sample has some 96,000 clones; 88% are singletons. The sequence was obtained from an adult who received the AZD1222 COVID-19 vaccine. The sample here was peripheral blood, taken 28 days after the second AZD1222 dose. The gene calls are TRBV5-1 and TRBJ1-3, with 8 positions matching TRBD1. This CDR3 reads CASSQTDRASGNTIYF. The CDR3 nucleotides read TGCGCCAGCAGCCAGACGGACAGGGCATCTGGAAACACCATATATTTT.